Shown below are 32 T cell receptor beta chains from a single sample sequenced in a study of CD8+ T cells in alopecia areata. In each case, RNA was isolated and then reverse transcribed into cDNA as the sequencing template. The method was immunoSEQ multiplex PCR; TCRdb's version includes in-frame clones alone and lacks a portion of them. The table lists around 110,000 clones, 80% to 85% of them singletons. The treatment is: oral pan-JAK inhibitor, 5-10 mg twice daily. The specimen comprised CD8+ T cells sorted from blood, sampled at week 24, from a patient treated with tofacitinib. These TCRs come from a human donor with alopecia areata.

The chain combines TRBV10-3 with TRBJ1-2, with D possibly being TRBD1 (6 bases). CDR1 ENHRY and CDR2 SYGVKD come from the germline V gene. Trimming took 10 bases from V and 3 from J, leaving 18 bases between them. CDR3 size: 14 residues. In nucleotides, the CDR3 is TGTGCCACCAAGGCGGGGGACAACTACTATGGCTACACCTTC. Protein: CATKAGDNYYGYTF.

The chain joins TRBV4-3 to TRBJ2-1; a weak D match, TRBD2 (5 bases). This CDR3 has 14 residues. V was pared by 5 bases and J by 8 bases, with 16 bases between. Germline assignment: CDR1 LGHNA and CDR2 YSLEER. Here the CDR3 DNA reads TGCGCCAGCAGCAAGAAGGAGGTTTCGGATGAGCAGTTCTTC. Its protein is CASSKKEVSDEQFF.

As regards this clone: Other DNA variants within this sample encode the same CDR3. The CDR3 DNA is TGTGCCAGCAGCCGAGACTACGAGCAGTACTTC. Protein: CASSRDYEQYF. This rearrangement joins TRBV6-5 to TRBJ2-7; D remains unclear. The germline gives CDR1 MNHEY, CDR2 SVGAGI. V shed 6 bases and J shed 3 bases, with 6 bases lying between them. The CDR3 is 11 residues long.

V and J are TRBV7-9 and TRBJ2-3; 8 bases match TRBD2. The germline gives CDR1 SEHNR, CDR2 FQNEAQ (reference sequence). The CDR3 has 16 amino acids. V shed 5 bases, J shed 2 bases, and the junction held 9 bases outside the gene matches. The CDR3 protein is CASSKRLATITDTQYF. As DNA, the CDR3 is TGTGCCAGCAGCAAGAGACTAGCGACTATCACAGATACGCAGTATTTT.

The chain links TRBV5-6 to TRBJ2-1, with 10 nucleotides matching TRBD1. Per germline, CDR1 SGHDT and CDR2 YYEEEE. The CDR3 covers 16 residues. Losses at the gene ends were 4 bases for V and 7 bases for J; bases not matched to a gene: 11. CDR3 sequence reads: CASSLMTGGGLNEQFF. For the CDR3, the DNA is TGTGCCAGCAGCCTAATGACAGGGGGCGGTTTGAATGAGCAGTTCTTC.

The sample holds many counts of this clone. The chain uses TRBV9 and TRBJ2-7; D unclear. CDR3 length: 14 residues. V lost 0 bases and J 0 bases, leaving 7 bases between the germline ends. Germline V gene sequence: CDR1 SGDLS, CDR2 YYNGEE. For the CDR3, the DNA is TGTGCCAGCAGCGTAGGGCGCAGCTCCTACGAGCAGTACTTC. Its translation is CASSVGRSSYEQYF. The full variable domain, its missing parts supplied by reference TRBV9 and TRBJ2-7, is DSGVTQTPKHLITATGQRVTLRCSPRSGDLSVYWYQQSLDQGLQFLIQYYNGEERAKGNILERFSAQQFPDLHSELNLSSLELGDSALYFCASSVGRSSYEQYFGPGTRLTVT.

This chain connects TRBV4-3 to TRBJ2-1, with 13 bases lining up with TRBD2. CDR3 length: 16 residues. Germline loops: CDR1 LGHNA, CDR2 YSLEER. The trim removed 1 base at V and 10 bases at J, leaving 7 bases unmatched. In nucleotides, the CDR3 is TGCGCCAGCAGCCAAGGACTAGCGGGGGGTAATTGGGAGCAGTTCTTC. Translating gives CASSQGLAGGNWEQFF.

V usage is TRBV4-1 and J usage is TRBJ2-2; weak D call: TRBD2 (5 bases). V was trimmed by 3 bases and J by 2 bases, leaving 16 bases between them. This CDR3 comprises 17 residues. CDR1 and CDR2 from the germline V gene are MGHRA and YSYEKL. The chain's CDR3 is CASSHLGELLNTGELFF. The CDR3 DNA reads as TGCGCCAGCAGCCACCTGGGAGAGCTCCTTAACACCGGGGAGCTGTTTTTT.

The V and J genes are TRBV4-1 and TRBJ2-5, with D possibly being TRBD1 or TRBD2 (5 bases each). This CDR3 contains 13 residues. From germline, CDR1 is MGHRA and CDR2 YSYEKL. Trimming stripped 0 bases from V and 9 bases from J, with 11 bases between. The CDR3 protein is CASSQDTLGAQYF. CDR3 in DNA: TGCGCCAGCAGCCAAGATACCCTGGGGGCCCAGTACTTC.

The chain recombines TRBV23-1 with TRBJ2-2; 9 nucleotides agree with TRBD1. TRBV23-1 is an open reading frame whose function is uncertain. This CDR3 has 22 amino acids. V dropped 0 bases and J dropped 1; count of bases not matched to a gene: 18. The CDR3 nucleotides are TGCGCCAGCAGTCAATCAAATAACAGGGGGCTTAACCCAATCAGGAACACCGGGGAGCTGTTTTTT. Encoded protein: CASSQSNNRGLNPIRNTGELFF.

The chain has TRBV19 and TRBJ2-7, with no clear D. Trimming stripped 3 bases from V and 3 bases from J, with 9 bases between. The CDR3 covers 13 residues. Looked up from germline, CDR1 is LNHDA and CDR2 is SQIVND (reference sequence). As DNA, the CDR3 is TGTGCCAGTAGTATGGACGGCGACTACGAGCAGTACTTC. This translates into CASSMDGDYEQYF.

The chain uses TRBV4-3 and TRBJ2-3; 9 positions match TRBD2. The junction had 6 bases not matched to a gene; V was cut back by 0 bases and J by 2 bases. The CDR3 is 17 amino acids. The germline V gene has CDR1 LGHNA and CDR2 YSLEER. The CDR3 coding sequence is TGCGCCAGCAGCCAAGATGGCAGCGGGGGGTACACAGATACGCAGTATTTT. Translation: CASSQDGSGGYTDTQYF.

V is TRBV11-2 and J is TRBJ1-4, with D possibly matching TRBD1 (6 bases). V was shortened by 10 bases and J by 5 bases, with 20 bases between the two germline ends. This CDR3 is built from 15 residues. Germline values: CDR1 SGHAT, CDR2 FQNNGV. Here the CDR3 DNA reads TGTGCCACCTCGCCCCCCGGACAGCTAAATGAAAAACTGTTTTTT. Amino acids: CATSPPGQLNEKLFF.

The rearrangement uses TRBV5-4 and TRBJ2-5, with D possibly matching TRBD2 (6 bases). Trimming shortened V by 7 bases and J by 3 bases, and 19 bases separated the two germline ends. Germline CDR1 is SGHNT and CDR2 is YYREEE (reference sequence). CDR3 length equals 15 residues. The CDR3 region has the DNA TGTGCCAGCCTATCACCTCGGCGGGGAGAAGAGACCCAGTACTTC. Its protein product is CASLSPRRGEETQYF.

The V and J genes are TRBV6-5 and TRBJ1-5; D gene ambiguous. CDR3 length: 13 amino acids. V was trimmed by 6 bases and J by 5 bases, leaving 11 bases between them. The germline V gene encodes CDR1 MNHEY and CDR2 SVGAGI. In DNA form, the CDR3 reads TGTGCCAGCAGCCAAGGTCCCTATCAGCCCCAGCATTTT. Translation gives CASSQGPYQPQHF.

This clone occurred a few times. The rearrangement links TRBV25-1 to TRBJ1-2; 7 nucleotides line up with TRBD1. V lost 4 bases, J lost 8 bases, and 10 bases stayed unmatched. The CDR3 is 14 residues long. CDR1 is MGHDK, CDR2 SYGVNS, per germline. The CDR3 protein is CASSVSSDRDGYTF. CDR3 sequence (DNA): TGTGCCAGCAGTGTCTCTTCCGACAGGGACGGCTACACCTTC.

The gene calls are TRBV5-1 and TRBJ1-1; 8 bases agree with TRBD1. Germline loops: CDR1 SGHRS, CDR2 YFSETQ. V trimming: 4 bases; J trimming: 4 bases; junction bases outside the gene matches: 6. This CDR3 is 14 amino acids long. CDR3 sequence reads: CASSHNRGSTEAFF. In DNA form, the CDR3 reads TGCGCCAGCAGCCATAACAGGGGGAGCACTGAAGCTTTCTTT.

The V and J genes are TRBV27 and TRBJ1-5; D remains unclear. The germline V gene encodes CDR1 MNHEY and CDR2 SMNVEV (reference sequence). The CDR3 covers 14 residues. V lost 5 bases and J lost 1, with 9 bases in between. DNA of the CDR3: TGTGCCAGCAGTCCACGGTCGAGCAATCAGCCCCAGCATTTT. Translated: CASSPRSSNQPQHF.

This rearrangement joins TRBV27 to TRBJ1-5, with D possibly being TRBD1 (6 bases). Looked up from germline, CDR1 is MNHEY and CDR2 is SMNVEV (reference sequence). There are 14 residues in the CDR3. Trimming took off 2 bases at V and 4 bases at J, with 9 bases between the two ends. The CDR3 here is CASSLTGQNQPQHF. For the CDR3, the DNA is TGTGCCAGCAGTTTAACAGGGCAAAATCAGCCCCAGCATTTT.

The V and J genes are TRBV29-1 and TRBJ2-7; the D gene is possibly TRBD2 (6 bases). Germline V gives CDR1 SQVTM, CDR2 ANQGSEA. CDR3 length: 13 residues. Trimming removed 7 bases from V and 0 bases from J, with 13 bases in between. In DNA form, the CDR3 reads TGCAGCGCCAGGGACTTGAGCTCCTACGAGCAGTACTTC. This encodes CSARDLSSYEQYF.

The rearrangement joins TRBV4-3 to TRBJ1-2; D possibly corresponds to TRBD1 (6 bases). The CDR3 is made up of 15 amino acids. V lost 0 bases, J lost 6 bases, and 14 bases lay in between. Germline CDR1 reads LGHNA; CDR2 reads YSLEER. For the CDR3, the DNA is TGCGCCAGCAGCCAAGATTCTGCGGGGGCGCATGGCTACACCTTC. It translates to CASSQDSAGAHGYTF.

In DNA, the CDR3 is TGTGCCATCAGTGAGACCCCAGGGTTTAGCGAGCAGTACTTC. This translates into CAISETPGFSEQYF. The chain recombines TRBV10-3 with TRBJ2-7; possibly TRBD1 for D (5 bases). V gave up 2 bases and J gave up 6 bases, with 14 bases separating them. The CDR3 spans 14 residues. The germline V gene encodes CDR1 ENHRY and CDR2 SYGVKD.

This clone was observed a handful of times. V is TRBV2 and J is TRBJ1-2; the match to TRBD1 covers 9 bases. This CDR3 comprises 15 residues. Germline V gene sequence: CDR1 SNHLY, CDR2 FYNNEI. The trim removed 6 bases at V and 2 bases at J, leaving 7 bases unmatched. CDR3 amino acids: CASSSSGTGNYGYTF. CDR3 nucleotide sequence: TGTGCCAGCAGCTCCTCCGGGACAGGGAACTATGGCTACACCTTC. Supplemented by reference TRBV2 and TRBJ1-2, the full variable domain reads EPEVTQTPSHQVTQMGQEVILRCVPISNHLYFYWYRQILGQKVEFLVSFYNNEISEKSEIFDDQFSVERPDGSNFTLKIRSTKLEDSAMYFCASSSSGTGNYGYTFGSGTRLTVV.

This chain links TRBV6-5 with TRBJ2-1, with 7 positions matching TRBD2. Germline V gene lookup returns CDR1 MNHEY and CDR2 SVGAGI. The CDR3 consists of 13 residues. J was trimmed by 2 bases and V by 6 bases; bases with no gene match: 1. The CDR3 loop is CASSGGTYNEQFF. The CDR3 coding sequence is TGTGCCAGCAGCGGGGGGACCTACAATGAGCAGTTCTTC.

In DNA form, the CDR3 reads TGTGCCAGCAGCTTAGGGCAGCGCGAGCAGTACTTC. This translates into CASSLGQREQYF. The chain employs TRBV7-9 and TRBJ2-7; D remains unclear. V lost 1 base and J lost 6, with 7 bases in between. Germline loops: CDR1 SEHNR, CDR2 FQNEAQ (reference sequence). The CDR3 sequence is 12 residues long.

The chain combines TRBV6-5 with TRBJ2-2; D ambiguous. The CDR3 has 13 amino acids. The germline V gene encodes CDR1 MNHEY and CDR2 SVGAGI. V was clipped by 2 bases and J by 7 bases, with 8 bases between them. The CDR3 bases are TGTGCCAGCAGTTACGGCGGTATCGGGGAGCTGTTTTTT. Translated, it gives CASSYGGIGELFF.

This clone was detected only a few times. Other DNA sequences within the sample encode an identical CDR3. This chain links TRBV13 with TRBJ2-6, with D unresolved. V was cut by 2 bases and J by 0 bases, with 8 bases left in between. CDR3 length equals 16 residues. Germline lookup yields CDR1 PRHDT and CDR2 FYEKMQ (reference sequence). This CDR3 is CASSLRPASGANVLTF. The DNA for the CDR3 is TGTGCCAGCAGCTTAAGGCCAGCCTCTGGGGCCAACGTCCTGACTTTC.

The chain carries TRBV7-9 and TRBJ2-7, with 12 bases that match TRBD2. V lost 5 bases and J lost 3; bases outside the gene matches: 5. The CDR3 runs to 15 residues. Germline V gives CDR1 SEHNR, CDR2 FQNEAQ (reference sequence). CDR3 sequence: CASSPTSGGRYEQYF. The CDR3 bases are TGTGCCAGCAGCCCTACTAGCGGGGGGCGCTACGAGCAGTACTTC.

V gene TRBV27 combines with J gene TRBJ2-3; TRBD1 is a possible D gene (6 bases). The germline CDR1 and CDR2 sequences are MNHEY and SMNVEV (reference sequence). V shed 8 bases and J shed 0 bases, with 18 bases lying between them. CDR3 length: 16 residues. CDR3 DNA sequence: TGTGCCAGCTATTCTGTCCTAGGGGGAAGCACAGATACGCAGTATTTT. It specifies CASYSVLGGSTDTQYF.

The chain employs TRBV4-1 and TRBJ2-7; D remains ambiguous. Germline CDR1 reads MGHRA; CDR2 reads YSYEKL. There are 11 residues in the CDR3. The V end was cut by 1 base, the J end by 5 bases, with 3 bases between. CDR3 region: CASSQGDEQYF. CDR3 DNA sequence: TGCGCCAGCAGCCAAGGTGACGAGCAGTACTTC.

This clone turned up a few times. The CDR3 DNA sequence: TGCGCCAGCAGCCCCCTAGTGACTTACGAGCAGTACTTC. Translation gives CASSPLVTYEQYF. The chain carries TRBV4-1 and TRBJ2-7; D call uncertain. The CDR3 contains 13 residues. Per germline, CDR1 MGHRA and CDR2 YSYEKL. The V and J ends lost 4 bases and 4 bases respectively, with 11 bases between them.

This clone was picked up a small number of times. J is TRBJ2-3 and V is TRBV7-2; perhaps TRBD1 as D (5 bases). V lost 5 bases, J lost 6 bases, and 27 bases lay in between. Germline loops: CDR1 SGHTA, CDR2 FQGNSA. This CDR3 contains 18 residues. Written as DNA, the CDR3 is TGTGCCAGCAGCCCTAAGCCCTGGGGCCTCTTAACGCCCGATACGCAGTATTTT. Translating it yields CASSPKPWGLLTPDTQYF.